These 4 T cell receptor beta chains originate from one sample sequenced in a study of response to subunit inactivated influenza vaccine. TCRdb re-called the RT-PCR reads with MiXCR, one entry per CDR3 protein. Of about 830,000 distinct CDR3 sequences in the sample, less than 20% were seen once. The material was PBMCs from blood, obtained more than 4 days after vaccination. The receptors shown here come from a middle-aged man who received an inactivated influenza vaccine.

This clonotype was observed a handful of times. The chain employs TRBV20-1 and TRBJ1-4, with TRBD1 as a possible D gene (6 bases). The CDR3 is made up of 13 amino acids. Germline assignment: CDR1 DFQATT and CDR2 SNEGSKA (reference sequence). The germline V and J ends were trimmed by 6 bases and 5 bases, with 13 bases remaining between them. CDR3 sequence (DNA): TGCAGTGCCTCCGACAGGAAGAATGAAAAACTGTTTTTT. Translating gives CSASDRKNEKLFF.

CDR3 sequence: CASSVHDTDTQYF. In DNA form, the CDR3 reads TGTGCCAGCAGCGTACACGACACAGATACGCAGTATTTT. This chain links TRBV9 with TRBJ2-3; no definite D call. CDR3 size: 13 residues. V lost 1 base to trimming and J lost 2 bases, with 5 bases between them. Germline assignment: CDR1 SGDLS and CDR2 YYNGEE.

The CDR3 coding sequence is TGTGCCAGCAACCCCCAGGGAACCTACAATGAGCAGTTCTTC. Amino acids: CASNPQGTYNEQFF. The chain combines TRBV6-1 with TRBJ2-1; D is possibly TRBD1 (5 bases). Between the trimmed V and J ends, which lost 7 bases and 2 bases, there was a span of 12 bases. The germline V gene encodes CDR1 MNHNS and CDR2 SASEGT. CDR3 size: 14 residues.

Only a few counts were recorded for this clonotype. This sequence joins TRBV6-5 and TRBJ1-2; D uncertain. There are 15 residues in the CDR3. V lost 0 bases and J 6 bases, leaving 14 bases between the germline ends. Germline loops: CDR1 MNHEY, CDR2 SVGAGI. The DNA for the CDR3 is TGTGCCAGCAGTTACTCTCTCAGCGGCGGCGATGGCTACACCTTC. Protein: CASSYSLSGGDGYTF.